This T cell receptor beta chain was captured in a study of blood T cell repertoires in COVID-19. The length of the CDR3 is 14 residues. The germline V gene has CDR1 MGHRA and CDR2 YSYEKL. The V gene lost 3 bases and the J gene lost 4 bases, with 12 bases spanning the gap. This table comes from immunoSEQ multiplex PCR, and its TCRdb copy is limited to in-frame clones, with some not included. The sample shows around 220,000 clones, roughly 80% of them seen only once. This TCR was sampled from a human donor in a cohort sampled during active COVID-19. Sequencing was done on a sample of peripheral blood. This chain uses TRBV4-1 with TRBJ1-1, with D possibly TRBD1 on 6 matching bases. The CDR3 nucleotides are TGCGCCAGCAGCCATCCAGGGGTCACCACTGAAGCTTTCTTT. Translation: CASSHPGVTTEAFF.